This T cell receptor (beta chain) was identified during a study of tumor and adjacent non-tumor tissue in lung cancer. The length of the CDR3 is 14 residues. Per the germline V gene, CDR1 is WSHSY and CDR2 is SAAADI. V lost 10 bases and J lost 8, with 22 bases in between. Three rounds of nested PCR, following a modified ARM-PCR protocol, produced the TCRbeta library. MiXCR, applied by TCRdb to the multiplex PCR reads, yields one record per CDR3 protein. The data contain about 82,000 distinct CDR3 sequences, 60% to 80% of them singletons. This sample's RNA came from whole unsorted tissue. The TCR comes from a woman between 45 and 65 years old with non-small cell lung cancer. V gene TRBV10-2 combines with J gene TRBJ2-3, with D hard to call. Material for sequencing was lung tumor tissue. The CDR3 loop is CANTPDNWLGTQYF. The CDR3 DNA reads as TGCGCCAACACCCCAGACAATTGGCTGGGTACGCAGTATTTT.